Below are 5 T cell receptor beta chains sequenced from a single sample in a study of cytomegalovirus exposure and HLA in healthy donors. Use of 60 Vbeta and 13 Jbeta primers characterized the PCR. Profiling relied on immunoSEQ multiplex PCR, and the TCRdb table lists in-frame clones only, not all of them. The sample's table shows 140,000 to 150,000 clones. The specimen was PBMCs. The receptors here all came from a woman aged 50 to 65 in good health and CMV-seronegative.

The rearrangement links TRBV9 to TRBJ1-3; D is perhaps TRBD1 (6 bases). CDR1 is SGDLS, CDR2 YYNGEE, per germline. The CDR3 is made up of 17 amino acids. V was cut by 0 bases and J by 0 bases, with 13 bases left in between. The CDR3: CASSVVPGQISGNTIYF. CDR3 sequence (DNA): TGTGCCAGCAGCGTAGTCCCTGGACAGATCTCTGGAAACACCATATATTTT.

V usage is TRBV6-5 and J usage is TRBJ1-5, with D perhaps TRBD1 (6 bases). V was trimmed by 4 bases and J by 1 base, leaving 11 bases between them. There are 15 residues in the CDR3. The germline V gene encodes CDR1 MNHEY and CDR2 SVGAGI. In DNA form, the CDR3 reads TGTGCCAGCAGTTCTGTCAGGGGAAGCAATCAGCCCCAGCATTTT. The encoded protein is CASSSVRGSNQPQHF.

This chain uses TRBV19 with TRBJ2-2; 13 bases map to TRBD2. V lost 6 bases and J lost 1; bases outside the gene matches: 14. Germline V lookup: CDR1 LNHDA, CDR2 SQIVND (reference sequence). This CDR3 comprises 20 residues. The CDR3: CASRSLTSGRPILNTGELFF. CDR3 nucleotide sequence: TGTGCCAGTAGATCACTGACTAGCGGGAGGCCTATTTTGAACACCGGGGAGCTGTTTTTT.

The chain joins TRBV18 to TRBJ2-7, with D perhaps matching TRBD1 (5 bases). V was clipped by 3 bases and J by 5 bases, with 14 bases between them. This CDR3 has 14 residues. Germline CDR1 is KGHSH and CDR2 is LQKENI. As DNA, the CDR3 is TGTGCCAGCTCACCCTCCAGCGTAGGGGACGAGCAGTACTTC. Its protein product is CASSPSSVGDEQYF.

The genes are TRBV11-3 and TRBJ2-3; TRBD2 aligns across 12 bases. Germline CDR1 and CDR2: SGHNT and YENEEA. The CDR3 is 16 amino acids. V shed 5 bases and J 6 bases; nucleotides not matched to a gene: 9. CDR3 coding DNA: TGTGCCAGCAGCCCGGGGACTAGCGGGTTGGGGGATACGCAGTATTTT. It is translated as CASSPGTSGLGDTQYF.